This T cell receptor beta chain was identified in a study of blood T cell repertoires in COVID-19. Looking at the study overall: The samples span acute and convalescent COVID-19 from the United States, Italy and Spain. PBMCs, B-cell-depleted T cells, or T cells were the source of the cDNA or gDNA that made up the material.

In the authors' workflow: Reference gene primer amplification gave nucleated cell count estimates. This table comes from immunoSEQ multiplex PCR, and its TCRdb copy is limited to in-frame clones, with some not included. The V and J calls and clone size come from that table; D and trimming were worked out from the DNA. The table has about 250,000 clones, around 88% seen once. The CDR3 runs 15 residues. Germline-derived CDR1 and CDR2 are SNHLY and FYNNEI. V lost 2 bases to trimming and J lost 4 bases; unmatched junction nucleotides: 4. The TCR originated in an elderly man with acute or convalescent COVID-19. The chain couples TRBV2 to TRBJ1-3, with 8 bases matching TRBD1. The sample comprised peripheral blood. CDR3 protein: CASSEQGAGGNTIYF. In DNA form, the CDR3 reads TGTGCCAGCAGTGAACAGGGGGCAGGAGGAAACACCATATATTTT.